Below, 9 T cell receptor beta chains from the same sample are listed, as sequenced in a study of shared clonotypes between healthy human individuals (dated by TCRdb to the early 2020s). To prepare the library, the immunoSEQ multiplex PCR assay was applied. Here the immuneACCESS table is served through TCRdb, limited to in-frame sequences with V and J called. Missing clones are a known gap in these copies; in checked studies unresolved V genes cover under half, and the rest lacks a known reason. The sample table contains 2 million or so clones; only one count was recorded for roughly 95% of them. 0.1% to 0.15% of the sample goes to the ten largest clones. Sequenced input: naive CD4+ T cells sorted from blood. The cell subset or site label of this sample denotes: CD45RA+ positively selected. Source of these receptors: a man between 18 and 35 years old in good health.

V usage is TRBV4-1 and J usage is TRBJ2-7; D tentatively fits TRBD1 or TRBD2 (5 bases each). CDR1 MGHRA and CDR2 YSYEKL come from the germline V gene. This CDR3 is built from 13 residues. Trimming left V 4 bases short and J 10 bases short, with 17 bases between. As DNA, the CDR3 is TGCGCCAGCAGCCTCAGAGTCTTAGGGGACCAGTACTTC. Protein sequence: CASSLRVLGDQYF.

The CDR3 here is CASATREETQYF. CDR3 nucleotides: TGTGCCAGCGCAACGCGGGAAGAGACCCAGTACTTC. The chain links TRBV2 to TRBJ2-5; D possibly corresponds to TRBD2 (5 bases). Germline V gene sequence: CDR1 SNHLY, CDR2 FYNNEI. Deletions cut 8 bases from V and 3 bases from J, with 10 bases between. The CDR3 is made up of 12 amino acids.

The rearrangement uses TRBV30 and TRBJ1-1; D uncertain. Germline values: CDR1 GTSNPN, CDR2 SVGIG (reference sequence). The CDR3 spans 15 residues. The V and J ends lost 0 bases and 5 bases respectively, with 16 bases between them. The CDR3 nucleotides read TGTGCCTGGAGTGTACTGGGCCAAGTAGGGACTGAAGCTTTCTTT. Protein: CAWSVLGQVGTEAFF.

This clone was counted a single time. The chain has TRBV13 and TRBJ2-7; D uncertain. Per the germline V gene, CDR1 is PRHDT and CDR2 is FYEKMQ (reference sequence). Trimming shortened V by 4 bases and J by 2 bases, and 15 bases separated the two germline ends. CDR3 length: 15 amino acids. CDR3 in amino acids: CASSSPIGEAYEQYF. The CDR3 nucleotides read TGTGCCAGCAGCTCCCCCATTGGAGAGGCCTACGAGCAGTACTTC.

The V and J genes are TRBV15 and TRBJ1-4, with D perhaps TRBD1 (5 bases). The CDR3 is 17 amino acids. Trimming cost V 0 bases and J 1 base, with 12 bases left between them. Germline lookup yields CDR1 LNHNV and CDR2 YYDKDF (reference sequence). The CDR3 is CATSRDRRRVTNEKLFF. The CDR3 nucleotides are TGTGCCACCAGCAGAGATCGCCGCAGGGTAACTAATGAAAAACTGTTTTTT. Looking up the rest from reference TRBV15 and TRBJ1-4 gives the full variable domain: DAMVIQNPRYQVTQFGKPVTLSCSQTLNHNVMYWYQQKSSQAPKLLFHYYDKDFNNEADTPDNFQSRRPNTSFCFLDIRSPGLGDTAMYLCATSRDRRRVTNEKLFFGSGTQLSVL.

The chain has TRBV5-5 and TRBJ2-1, with 8 bases aligning to TRBD2. The CDR3 runs to 15 residues. Germline-derived CDR1 and CDR2 are SGHKS and YYEKEE (reference sequence). V shed 0 bases and J 4 bases; nucleotides not matched to a gene: 3. This chain's CDR3 is CASSLGLATYNEQFF. The CDR3 DNA sequence: TGTGCCAGCAGCTTGGGACTAGCGACTTACAATGAGCAGTTCTTC.

V usage is TRBV9 and J usage is TRBJ2-3, with 10 positions matching TRBD2. The CDR3 is 18 residues long. CDR1 and CDR2 from the germline V gene are SGDLS and YYNGEE. Unmatched junction bases numbered 8, after V lost 0 bases and J lost 1 base. DNA for the CDR3: TGTGCCAGCAGCGTAGGAGCGGGGGGGCGTGAGGGCACAGATACGCAGTATTTT. Residues: CASSVGAGGREGTDTQYF.

V is TRBV20-1 and J is TRBJ1-2, with D unresolved. CDR3 size: 10 residues. Trimming pared 0 bases from V and 8 bases from J, leaving 4 bases between. CDR1 and CDR2 from the germline V gene are DFQATT and SNEGSKA (reference sequence). The CDR3 spells CSARDLGYTF. The CDR3 DNA follows: TGCAGTGCTAGAGATCTAGGCTACACCTTC.

This clone was seen only once. The gene calls are TRBV10-3 and TRBJ1-4, with a weak D call TRBD1 (5 bases). V was clipped by 4 bases and J by 2 bases, with 11 bases between them. The CDR3 runs 15 residues. Germline V lookup: CDR1 ENHRY, CDR2 SYGVKD. The CDR3, as DNA: TGTGCCATCAGTGTAGGGGACTTTACTAATGAAAAACTGTTTTTT. This sequence encodes CAISVGDFTNEKLFF.